Below, 29 T cell receptor beta chains from the same sample are listed, as sequenced in a study of blood T cells in healthy people across ages. Using a J-beta primer mix together with a sample-barcoded 5' primer, a second PCR was run for roughly 6 to 12 cycles. TCRdb used MiXCR to reprocess the 5' RACE reads, holding one entry per CDR3 protein. The sample holds some 890,000 distinct CDR3 sequences, under 35% seen once. These same records also appear under a second study, on T cells of mothers and their children.

Material: blood. The receptor set was obtained from a woman between 40 and 50 years old in good health.

J is TRBJ2-1 and V is TRBV11-2, with D perhaps TRBD2 (5 bases). This CDR3 region has 16 residues. Trimming cost V 3 bases and J 3 bases, with 15 bases left between them. Germline V gene sequence: CDR1 SGHAT, CDR2 FQNNGV. The CDR3 DNA is TGTGCCAGCAGCTTTGACTCGGGGTGGGACTACAATGAGCAGTTCTTC. Translated: CASSFDSGWDYNEQFF. The complete variable domain, with remaining parts taken from reference TRBV11-2 and TRBJ2-1, reads EAGVAQSPRYKIIEKRQSVAFWCNPISGHATLYWYQQILGQGPKLLIQFQNNGVVDDSQLPKDRFSAERLKGVDSTLKIQPAKLEDSAVYLCASSFDSGWDYNEQFFGPGTRLTVL.

Turning to this clonotype: This may be a read error, as it is one base from a much larger clone. In DNA, the CDR3 is TGCGCCAGCAGCTTTAGGGGGGGTTCCGAGCAGTACTTC. It encodes CASSFRGGSEQYF. The rearrangement joins TRBV5-1 to TRBJ2-7; TRBD2 is a possible D gene (7 bases). The germline gives CDR1 SGHRS, CDR2 YFSETQ. The CDR3 consists of 13 residues. Trimming removed 2 bases from V and 6 bases from J, with 12 bases in between.

On this clonotype: It may be a read error: a sequence one base away is much more abundant. The J gene is TRBJ2-1, the V gene TRBV4-1, with a possible D match to TRBD2 (6 bases). Germline-derived CDR1 and CDR2 are MGHRA and YSYEKL. The CDR3 runs to 15 residues. With 4 bases removed from V and 13 bases from J, the gap between germline ends came to 23 bases. The CDR3 region is CASSPTGGDLKTQFF. CDR3 coding DNA: TGCGCCAGCAGCCCGACCGGGGGAGACCTAAAGACCCAGTTCTTC.

The sample holds a few counts of this clonotype. The DNA of the CDR3 is TGTGCCAGCTCCCGACGACATTCCGAGCAGTACTTC. It yields the protein CASSRRHSEQYF. The rearrangement joins TRBV28 to TRBJ2-5; D gene unclear. The J call may be wrong; the DNA end is better matched by TRBJ2-7. This CDR3 is built from 12 residues. CDR1 and CDR2 (germline): MDHEN, SYDVKM.

The gene calls are TRBV12-3 or TRBV12-4 and TRBJ2-3; D remains ambiguous. Trimming removed 5 bases from V and 3 bases from J, with 12 bases in between. This CDR3 comprises 14 residues. DNA for the CDR3: TGTGCCAGCAGTCCTTCTGCAATGACAGATACGCAGTATTTT. Translated, it gives CASSPSAMTDTQYF.

V and J are TRBV2 and TRBJ2-4; TRBD1 aligns across 9 bases. The J call could be wrong; TRBJ2-5 is a better fit for the DNA end. This CDR3 is built from 15 residues. Germline V CDR1 and CDR2: SNHLY, FYNNEI. The DNA for the CDR3 is TGTGCCAGCAATCCCACAGGGGGCAAGGGGGAGACCCAGTACTTC. This translates into CASNPTGGKGETQYF.

This clonotype was seen a handful of times. V and J are TRBV12-3 or TRBV12-4 and TRBJ1-1, with D tentatively TRBD1 (5 bases). This CDR3 is built from 14 residues. V was shortened by 4 bases and J by 3 bases, with 12 bases between the two germline ends. The CDR3 loop reads CASSSPPGDTEAFF. The CDR3 bases are TGTGCCAGCAGTTCCCCCCCGGGGGACACTGAAGCTTTCTTT.

This clonotype was seen at least ten times. V is TRBV4-3 and J is TRBJ1-1; 12 positions match TRBD1. The CDR3 has 15 amino acids. Losses at the gene ends were 4 bases for V and 2 bases for J; bases not matched to a gene: 2. Looked up from germline, CDR1 is LGHNA and CDR2 is YSLEER. CDR3 nucleotide sequence: TGCGCCAGCAGCCGGGACAGGGGGCTAAACACTGAAGCTTTCTTT. Its protein product is CASSRDRGLNTEAFF.

There are many counts of this clonotype. The chain links TRBV9 to TRBJ2-1; the match to TRBD2 covers 12 bases. The CDR3 loop spans 18 amino acids. Germline lookup yields CDR1 SGDLS and CDR2 YYNGEE. The J segment lost 4 bases and the V segment lost 4 bases, leaving 12 bases of the junction unmatched. CDR3 in amino acids: CASSKLAGGPPEYNEQFF. The CDR3 DNA reads TGTGCCAGCAGCAAACTAGCGGGGGGCCCTCCGGAATACAATGAGCAGTTCTTC.

This clonotype has a handful of counts. V and J are TRBV7-9 and TRBJ1-6; weak D call: TRBD1 (6 bases). V was cut by 4 bases and J by 0 bases, with 7 bases left in between. Germline assignment: CDR1 SEHNR and CDR2 FQNEAQ (reference sequence). The CDR3 length is 15 residues. CDR3 DNA: TGTGCCAGCAGCTCGACAGGCTCCTATAATTCACCCCTCCACTTT. Its protein product is CASSSTGSYNSPLHF.

Many counts were recorded for this clonotype. The rearrangement links TRBV5-1 to TRBJ2-7; D call uncertain. The germline gives CDR1 SGHRS, CDR2 YFSETQ. There are 13 residues in the CDR3. Trimming removed 4 bases at V and 0 bases at J, with 8 bases between. The CDR3 loop is CASSSQSSYEQYF. DNA for the CDR3: TGCGCCAGCAGCAGCCAGAGCTCCTACGAGCAGTACTTC.

This clonotype came up many times. The CDR3 loop is CASSLGGQGINYGYTF. The CDR3 DNA reads TGTGCCAGCAGCTTAGGGGGGCAGGGTATCAACTATGGCTACACCTTC. V is TRBV7-2 and J is TRBJ1-2, with a possible D match to TRBD1 (6 bases). The V end was cut by 1 base, the J end by 2 bases, with 14 bases between. The CDR3 is 16 amino acids. The V gene's germline CDR1 is SGHTA and CDR2 FQGNSA. Full variable domain (remainder filled in from reference TRBV7-2 and TRBJ1-2): GAGVSQSPSNKVTEKGKDVELRCDPISGHTALYWYRQSLGQGLEFLIYFQGNSAPDKSGLPSDRFSAERTGGSVSTLTIQRTQQEDSAVYLCASSLGGQGINYGYTFGSGTRLTVV.

CDR3 DNA sequence: TGCGCCAGCAGCCTGGACACGCCTATCTACGAGCAGTACTTC. The encoded protein is CASSLDTPIYEQYF. The chain recombines TRBV5-1 with TRBJ2-7; TRBD1 is a possible D gene (5 bases). The V end lost 4 bases, the J end lost 3 bases, and 14 bases lay between the germline ends. The CDR3 covers 14 residues. Germline-derived CDR1 and CDR2 are SGHRS and YFSETQ.

The genes are TRBV9 and TRBJ2-7; 10 nucleotides line up with TRBD2. This CDR3 is built from 15 residues. V dropped 3 bases and J dropped 2; count of bases not matched to a gene: 5. The germline V gene encodes CDR1 SGDLS and CDR2 YYNGEE. CDR3 sequence reads: CASSGEGLATYEQYF. The CDR3 nucleotides read TGTGCCAGCAGCGGGGAGGGACTAGCGACCTACGAGCAGTACTTC.

As regards this clonotype: At one of its ends the junction is not consistent with the germline gene, which may arise from a read error. The rearrangement links TRBV2 to TRBJ2-5; possible D gene TRBD1, 5 bases. The last part of the DNA fits TRBJ2-7 better; the J call may be wrong. Germline lookup yields CDR1 SNHLY and CDR2 FYNNEI. This CDR3 comprises 16 residues. CDR3 sequence reads: CASREGAGNIGYEQYF. Written as DNA, the CDR3 is TGTGCCAGCAGAGAAGGGGCAGGGAATATCGGCTACGAGCAGTACTTC.

Concerning this clonotype: One junction end does not reproduce the germline sequence, and a read error may be involved. The rearrangement uses TRBV7-6 and TRBJ1-3, with unresolved D. The CDR3 has 12 residues. Germline values: CDR1 SGHVS, CDR2 FNYEAQ. The CDR3 region is CACSPRPNTIYF. The CDR3, as DNA: TGTGCCTGCAGCCCGAGACCCAACACCATATATTTT.

The rearrangement uses TRBV7-2 and TRBJ2-2; either TRBD1 or TRBD2 may supply D (5 bases each). The CDR3 is 16 residues long. V was cut by 5 bases and J by 1 base, with 14 bases left in between. Per germline, CDR1 SGHTA and CDR2 FQGNSA. The CDR3 spells CASSRRTRGNTGELFF. CDR3 coding DNA: TGTGCCAGCAGCCGCCGAACTAGGGGGAACACCGGGGAGCTGTTTTTT.

This clonotype was seen a few times. This chain uses TRBV6-5 with TRBJ2-1; D possibly matches TRBD1 or TRBD2 (5 bases each). V was clipped by 8 bases and J by 5 bases, with 16 bases between them. From germline, CDR1 is MNHEY and CDR2 SVGAGI. This CDR3 has 14 residues. CDR3 coding DNA: TGTGCCAGCCGAGGGACCGAGGGCCACAATGAGCAGTTCTTC. Its protein is CASRGTEGHNEQFF.

The genes are TRBV29-1 and TRBJ2-5, with 11 bases fitting TRBD2. Gene TRBJ2-7 matches the end of the DNA better, so the J call may be wrong. The CDR3 is 15 amino acids. Germline loops: CDR1 SQVTM, CDR2 ANQGSEA. The CDR3 nucleotides are TGCAGCGTTGTAGGCCGGACTAGCGGGCGAAACGAGCAGTACTTC. Translating gives CSVVGRTSGRNEQYF.

This chain uses TRBV4-2 with TRBJ1-5, with D uncertain. Trimming pared 4 bases from V and 2 bases from J, leaving 12 bases between. CDR3 length: 15 residues. Germline V CDR1 and CDR2: LGHNA, YNFKEQ. The CDR3 DNA sequence: TGTGCCAGCAGCCTCAATGTTGGTGGCAATCAGCCCCAGCATTTT. Its protein is CASSLNVGGNQPQHF.

This clonotype was observed once. This chain links TRBV28 with TRBJ2-2; D is possibly TRBD2 (7 bases). The CDR3 has 16 residues. In germline, CDR1 is MDHEN, CDR2 SYDVKM. Trimming stripped 7 bases from V and 7 bases from J, with 22 bases between. This CDR3 is CASILGGGVAHGELFF. The CDR3 nucleotides read TGTGCCAGCATCTTAGGGGGGGGCGTAGCTCACGGGGAGCTGTTTTTT. Full variable domain (remainder filled in from reference TRBV28 and TRBJ2-2): DVKVTQSSRYLVKRTGEKVFLECVQDMDHENMFWYRQDPGLGLRLIYFSYDVKMKEKGDIPEGYSVSREKKERFSLILESASTNQTSMYLCASILGGGVAHGELFFGEGSRLTVL.

This clonotype was seen only a few times. This chain links TRBV6-6 with TRBJ1-4, with D possibly TRBD1 on 5 matching bases. The ends were cut back, 6 bases at V and 0 bases at J, with 11 bases in the middle. The CDR3 totals 15 residues. Germline assignment: CDR1 MNHNY and CDR2 SVGAGI (reference sequence). CDR3 in DNA: TGTGCCAGCAGCCAAAGGGGTTCAACTAATGAAAAACTGTTTTTT. This encodes CASSQRGSTNEKLFF.

This sequence joins TRBV29-1 and TRBJ2-5; possible D gene TRBD1, 6 bases. The V end was cut by 5 bases, the J end by 7 bases, with 14 bases between. Germline values: CDR1 SQVTM, CDR2 ANQGSEA. The CDR3 is 12 residues long. For the CDR3, the DNA is TGCAGCGTTCGACGGACAGCAGGGACCCAGTACTTC. The encoded protein is CSVRRTAGTQYF.

This rearrangement joins TRBV7-3 to TRBJ1-2; 8 nucleotides line up with TRBD1. Germline V gene sequence: CDR1 SGHTA, CDR2 FQGTGA. CDR3 length: 16 amino acids. Trimming cost V 5 bases and J 8 bases; bases outside gene matches: 16. The CDR3 DNA sequence: TGTGCCAGCAGCCCCCAAGGTGGGACAGGCCGGGTAGGCTACACCTTC. This translates into CASSPQGGTGRVGYTF.

This clonotype was detected many times. The chain has TRBV5-1 and TRBJ2-7; TRBD1 aligns across 7 bases. The CDR3 sequence is 12 residues long. V dropped 0 bases and J dropped 11; count of bases not matched to a gene: 5. The germline V gene has CDR1 SGHRS and CDR2 YFSETQ. CDR3 in DNA: TGCGCCAGCAGCTTGGAAATGGGACAGAAGTACTTC. Its protein is CASSLEMGQKYF.

Points on this clonotype: At one end the junction does not follow the germline gene, possibly because of a read error. J is TRBJ1-2 and V is TRBV18; D is undetermined. CDR1 KGHSH and CDR2 LQKENI come from the germline V gene. The CDR3 consists of 13 residues. In DNA, the CDR3 is TGTGCCGGCTCACCGAGGGCTAACTATGGCTACACCTTC. It is translated as CAGSPRANYGYTF.

Written as DNA, the CDR3 is TGTGCCAGCTCTCCCGCGATCGGCTACACCTTC. Encoded protein: CASSPAIGYTF. This chain connects TRBV18 to TRBJ1-2; D uncertain. The CDR3 covers 11 residues. CDR1 and CDR2 (germline): KGHSH, LQKENI. V lost 6 bases and J lost 8, with 10 bases in between.

This clonotype was picked up a small number of times. The genes are TRBV20-1 and TRBJ2-5; no clear D. This CDR3 region has 15 residues. Germline V lookup: CDR1 DFQATT, CDR2 SNEGSKA (reference sequence). V was pared by 1 base and J by 1 base, with 13 bases between. The CDR3: CSARVVEKGQETQYF. The CDR3, as DNA: TGCAGTGCTAGAGTGGTCGAAAAAGGCCAAGAGACCCAGTACTTC.

This clonotype was counted between two and nine times. The rearrangement joins TRBV9 to TRBJ2-5; the D gene is possibly TRBD2 (6 bases). Germline assignment: CDR1 SGDLS and CDR2 YYNGEE. This CDR3 has 16 residues. Trimming stripped 0 bases from V and 1 base from J, with 13 bases between. The chain's CDR3 is CASSVVGSGSQETQYF. CDR3 coding DNA: TGTGCCAGCAGCGTAGTTGGTAGCGGCTCCCAAGAGACCCAGTACTTC.